The rows below give T cell receptor beta chains drawn from one sample of a study of T cells in Graves' hyperthyroidism and ophthalmopathy. TCRdb called the multiplex PCR reads again in MiXCR, with one record for every CDR3 protein. The table has about 400,000 distinct CDR3 sequences, around 15% seen once; the top ten hold 25% to 30%. Sequencing input: blood. These receptors all stem from a man aged 50 to 59 with Graves' ophthalmopathy. CDR3s include the opening cysteine and the closing phenylalanine or tryptophan. Each record gives: D gene, clone size, J gene, V gene, CDR3 protein, CDR3 DNA. A D gene is named only where the DNA matches it firmly. Some rows have no size entry. The others give once, few or many, or a class for an expanded clone.

D: TRBD1; size: few; J: TRBJ1-2; V: TRBV19; CDR3: CASSTTPGQGGGYTF; DNA: TGTGCCAGTAGTACAACTCCGGGACAGGGAGGCGGCTACACCTTC
D: TRBD1; size: .; J: TRBJ2-1; V: TRBV29-1; CDR3: CSAGGDRAYNEQFF; DNA: TGCAGCGCTGGGGGGGACAGGGCGTACAATGAGCAGTTCTTC
D: TRBD2; size: few; J: TRBJ2-5; V: TRBV5-1; CDR3: CASSFLAGVGETQYF; DNA: TGCGCCAGCAGCTTTCTAGCGGGAGTGGGGGAGACCCAGTACTTC
D: .; size: few; J: TRBJ2-1; V: TRBV15; CDR3: CATSRETTSYNEQFF; DNA: TGTGCCACCAGCAGAGAGACTACCTCCTACAATGAGCAGTTCTTC
D: .; size: few; J: TRBJ1-3; V: TRBV19; CDR3: CASSDDRDSGNTIYF; DNA: TGTGCCAGTAGTGATGACCGAGACTCTGGAAACACCATATATTTT
D: TRBD2; size: .; J: TRBJ2-7; V: TRBV20-1; CDR3: CSAVPTPRSGRPHEQYF; DNA: TGCAGTGCTGTCCCCACGCCCCGAAGCGGGAGGCCCCACGAGCAGTACTTC
D: .; size: many; J: TRBJ1-3; V: TRBV28; CDR3: CASSLAGQFFRGNTIYF; DNA: TGTGCCAGCAGTTTAGCGGGGCAGTTTTTCCGAGGAAACACCATATATTTT
D: .; size: .; J: TRBJ2-7; V: TRBV10-3; CDR3: CAIRDPTYEQYF; DNA: TGTGCCATCAGGGATCCAACCTACGAGCAGTACTTC
D: TRBD2; size: many; J: TRBJ2-7; V: TRBV19; CDR3: CASSPPGLAGLSYEQYF; DNA: TGTGCCAGTAGCCCCCCGGGACTAGCGGGATTATCCTACGAGCAGTACTTC
D: TRBD2; size: .; J: TRBJ2-1; V: TRBV20-1; CDR3: CSARGLAGTDEQFF; DNA: TGCAGTGCTAGGGGACTAGCGGGAACCGATGAGCAGTTCTTC
D: TRBD1; size: many; J: TRBJ2-1; V: TRBV29-1; CDR3: CSVDGTGVFDEQFF; DNA: TGCAGCGTTGATGGGACAGGGGTTTTCGATGAGCAGTTCTTC
D: .; size: few; J: TRBJ2-1; V: TRBV28; CDR3: CASSSPHEGRSSYNEQFF; DNA: TGTGCCAGCAGTTCACCCCACGAGGGGCGGAGCTCCTACAATGAGCAGTTCTTC